One and the same sample provided the 25 T cell receptor beta chains below, sequenced in a study of human T cells and chemical hapten exposure. The time point: patch test 1, 2 weeks after DPC sensitization. Described treatment: therapeutic diphenylcyclopropenone sensitization with weekly scalp DPC. Each CDR3 protein is one row after TCRdb ran MiXCR on the RACE reads. Seen here are 180,000 or so distinct CDR3 sequences, about 14% observed once, and the top ten hold 1.7%. The material sequenced was whole blood, taken in connection with sensitization to the hapten diphenylcyclopropenone (DPC). Source of these receptors: a woman younger than 45 with alopecia areata. Some clones in this sample may be carry-over from other donors' samples.

This clonotype was seen more than once but under ten times. This chain uses TRBV20-1 with TRBJ2-1; TRBD2 agrees at 7 bases. The germline gives CDR1 DFQATT, CDR2 SNEGSKA (reference sequence). V dropped 0 bases and J dropped 9; count of bases not matched to a gene: 8. This CDR3 is 14 amino acids long. In DNA form, the CDR3 reads TGCAGTGCTAGAGACCCTCGGGGGGTTCTTGAGCAGTTCTTC. It translates to CSARDPRGVLEQFF.

The chain is built from TRBV29-1 and TRBJ1-6, with 7 bases lining up with TRBD1. Germline CDR1 and CDR2: SQVTM and ANQGSEA. The CDR3 runs 13 residues. Unmatched junction bases numbered 7, after V lost 6 bases and J lost 8 bases. CDR3 sequence reads: CSVQPTGDSPLHF. The CDR3 nucleotides read TGCAGCGTACAACCCACAGGGGATTCACCCCTCCACTTT.

This clonotype was observed a handful of times. The J gene is TRBJ1-4, the V gene TRBV24-1; D is ambiguous. CDR3 length: 13 residues. In germline, CDR1 is KGHDR, CDR2 SFDVKD. The V and J ends lost 3 bases and 10 bases respectively, with 11 bases between them. The CDR3 sequence: CATSDPRGGKLFF. The CDR3 DNA follows: TGTGCCACCAGTGATCCACGAGGCGGAAAACTGTTTTTT.

The table lists this clonotype with many counts. This chain joins TRBV11-2 and TRBJ2-1, with D unclear. CDR3 length: 11 amino acids. Per germline, CDR1 SGHAT and CDR2 FQNNGV. V lost 5 bases and J 8 bases, leaving 7 bases between the germline ends. CDR3 DNA: TGTGCCAGCAGCCTTAGTTATGAGCAGTTCTTC. It encodes CASSLSYEQFF.

The V and J genes are TRBV6-5 and TRBJ1-2; 7 nucleotides align to TRBD1. The CDR3 length is 16 residues. Trimming took 0 bases from V and 0 from J; bases not matched to a gene: 4. Germline V CDR1 and CDR2: MNHEY, SVGAGI. The CDR3 nucleotides read TGTGCCAGCAGTTACTCCCCGCAGGGGGCTAACTATGGCTACACCTTC. Translated: CASSYSPQGANYGYTF.

This clonotype was observed many times. The V call is TRBV29-1, the J call TRBJ1-1; D not certain. Trimming cost V 1 base and J 1 base, with 10 bases left between them. The CDR3 extends over 14 amino acids. Germline values: CDR1 SQVTM, CDR2 ANQGSEA. The chain's CDR3 is CSVEGRGSNTEAFF. The CDR3 nucleotides read TGCAGCGTTGAAGGGAGAGGTTCGAACACTGAAGCTTTCTTT.

This clonotype was recorded a few times. The V call is TRBV24-1, the J call TRBJ2-1; 8 positions agree with TRBD1. The germline gives CDR1 KGHDR, CDR2 SFDVKD. This CDR3 is built from 15 residues. With V trimmed by 7 bases and J by 8 bases, 12 bases remained unmatched. CDR3 sequence reads: CATRASGGDGHEQFF. CDR3 DNA sequence: TGTGCCACCAGGGCTTCAGGGGGCGACGGGCATGAGCAGTTCTTC.

This clonotype showed up many times. The chain joins TRBV20-1 to TRBJ2-2; 11 nucleotides agree with TRBD2. The V and J ends lost 5 bases and 1 base, in that order; junction bases with no gene match: 9. Germline CDR1 and CDR2: DFQATT and SNEGSKA (reference sequence). The CDR3 runs 17 residues. In DNA form, the CDR3 reads TGCAGTGCTCCGCCGGCTAGCGGGAGGAGGAACACCGGGGAGCTGTTTTTT. It translates to CSAPPASGRRNTGELFF.

This sequence joins TRBV10-3 and TRBJ2-3, with D perhaps TRBD1 (6 bases). Germline V lookup: CDR1 ENHRY, CDR2 SYGVKD. The CDR3 covers 14 residues. V was clipped by 11 bases and J by 4 bases, with 19 bases between them. This chain's CDR3 is CAAEDSRNPDTQYF. The CDR3 region has the DNA TGTGCCGCCGAGGACAGCAGAAACCCAGATACGCAGTATTTT.

This clonotype was recorded many times. The rearrangement joins TRBV9 to TRBJ2-1, with TRBD1 matching over 12 bases. V gave up 1 base and J gave up 9 bases; unmatched junction bases: 14. CDR3 length: 18 amino acids. Germline lookup yields CDR1 SGDLS and CDR2 YYNGEE. In nucleotides, the CDR3 is TGTGCCAGCAGCGTATGGGACAGGGGGCGAACGGGAGTAGGTGAGCAGTTCTTC. It codes for CASSVWDRGRTGVGEQFF.

This clonotype was observed a few times. V usage is TRBV29-1 and J usage is TRBJ2-1; 11 nucleotides align to TRBD1. Germline values: CDR1 SQVTM, CDR2 ANQGSEA. With 4 bases clipped from V and 8 bases from J, the junction kept 10 bases outside the gene matches. This CDR3 comprises 15 residues. CDR3 bases: TGCAGCGTTGCCAGAAGGACAGGGGGCAAGGATGAGCAGTTCTTC. Protein product: CSVARRTGGKDEQFF.

The chain links TRBV29-1 to TRBJ2-1; D perhaps matches TRBD2 (5 bases). The CDR3 is made up of 15 amino acids. Looked up from germline, CDR1 is SQVTM and CDR2 is ANQGSEA. The ends were cut back, 8 bases at V and 0 bases at J, with 17 bases in the middle. CDR3 sequence (DNA): TGCAGCTATCACAGCGAGGGAATCTCCTACAATGAGCAGTTCTTC. Protein product: CSYHSEGISYNEQFF.

Only a few counts were recorded for this clonotype. The chain employs TRBV3-1 and TRBJ1-1; D gene unclear. The CDR3 length is 11 residues. Per the germline V gene, CDR1 is LGHDT and CDR2 is YNNKEL (reference sequence). The CDR3 region is CASEGGTEAFF. The CDR3 DNA reads as TGTGCTTCGGAGGGTGGCACTGAAGCTTTCTTT.

The rearrangement joins TRBV4-1 to TRBJ2-5, with TRBD2 identical over 12 bases. The CDR3 is 21 residues long. Looked up from germline, CDR1 is MGHRA and CDR2 is YSYEKL. V lost 4 bases, J lost 7 bases, and 25 bases stayed unmatched. CDR3 bases: TGCGCCAGCAGCCTACTCGCGACTAGCGGGAGACTGTCGAACGTCAAGTGGACCCAGTACTTC. Amino acids: CASSLLATSGRLSNVKWTQYF.

This clonotype was seen only a few times. This chain links TRBV6-5 with TRBJ2-7; TRBD1 matches 7 bases. This CDR3 region has 12 residues. The germline CDR1 and CDR2 sequences are MNHEY and SVGAGI. Trimming at V came to 6 bases and at J to 2 bases, leaving 1 base not matched to a gene. Written as DNA, the CDR3 is TGTGCCAGCAGAGGGACAGCCTACGAGCAGTACTTC. Its protein is CASRGTAYEQYF.

This chain links TRBV6-6 with TRBJ2-7; the match to TRBD2 covers 7 bases. The CDR3 has 15 residues. In germline, CDR1 is MNHNY, CDR2 SVGAGI (reference sequence). V was clipped by 6 bases and J by 3 bases; unmatched bases: 11. CDR3 coding DNA: TGTGCCAGCAGCGACCCTAGCGGTAACCACTACGAGCAGTACTTC. Amino acid sequence: CASSDPSGNHYEQYF.

This clonotype was seen more than once but under ten times. The V gene is TRBV18, the J gene TRBJ1-4; 10 nucleotides agree with TRBD1. CDR3 length: 16 amino acids. Germline V gene sequence: CDR1 KGHSH, CDR2 LQKENI. Trimming at V came to 6 bases and at J to 7 bases, leaving 11 bases not matched to a gene. The CDR3 DNA reads TGTGCCAGCTCTCCCTCCCGGGACAGGGGACCTGAAAAACTGTTTTTT. It encodes CASSPSRDRGPEKLFF. Supplemented by reference TRBV18 and TRBJ1-4, the full variable domain reads NAGVMQNPRHLVRRRGQEARLRCSPMKGHSHVYWYRQLPEEGLKFMVYLQKENIIDESGMPKERFSAEFPKEGPSILRIQQVVRGDSAAYFCASSPSRDRGPEKLFFGSGTQLSVL.

In its sample, this clonotype was seen many times. The chain employs TRBV12-3 or TRBV12-4 and TRBJ1-4; D call uncertain. The CDR3 loop spans 15 amino acids. The V end lost 3 bases, the J end lost 0 bases, and 8 bases lay between the germline ends. CDR3 amino acids: CASSFFAATNEKLFF. CDR3 in DNA: TGTGCCAGCAGTTTTTTCGCAGCAACTAATGAAAAACTGTTTTTT.

The table lists this clonotype with a few counts. V and J are TRBV19 and TRBJ1-5; 9 positions agree with TRBD1. Per germline, CDR1 LNHDA and CDR2 SQIVND (reference sequence). V was pared by 5 bases and J by 7 bases, with 12 bases of the junction left unmatched. This CDR3 spans 16 amino acids. CDR3 sequence (DNA): TGTGCCAGTAGTCCCCCCCCACAGGGGGCGAGACAGCCCCAGCATTTT. Translated: CASSPPPQGARQPQHF.

This clonotype was counted ten times or more. The rearrangement links TRBV7-2 to TRBJ2-1; D possibly corresponds to TRBD1 (6 bases). This CDR3 contains 14 residues. Germline V gives CDR1 SGHTA, CDR2 FQGNSA. Trimming cost V 5 bases and J 8 bases, with 16 bases left between them. The DNA of the CDR3 is TGTGCCAGCAGCGCTATGGGGGCAGGGCATGAGCAGTTCTTC. This codes for CASSAMGAGHEQFF.

J is TRBJ2-7 and V is TRBV12-3 or TRBV12-4; tentatively, D is TRBD2 (6 bases). This CDR3 is 16 amino acids long. V lost 1 base and J 1 base, leaving 14 bases between the germline ends. The CDR3 DNA is TGTGCCAGCAGTTTAGGGACGTGGAGGGGTTCCTACGAGCAGTACTTC. Translated, it gives CASSLGTWRGSYEQYF.

This clonotype has ten or more counts. This chain connects TRBV6-2 or TRBV6-3 to TRBJ1-1; D possibly corresponds to TRBD1 (5 bases). Germline CDR1 and CDR2: MNHEY and SVGEGT. The CDR3 extends over 11 amino acids. V lost 5 bases and J lost 7, with 8 bases in between. In DNA form, the CDR3 reads TGTGCCAGCAGTGACGGGGGTGAAGCTTTCTTT. It yields the protein CASSDGGEAFF.

The chain couples TRBV5-1 to TRBJ2-1; 12 bases are shared with TRBD2. CDR3 length: 19 residues. Germline V gene data show CDR1 as SGHRS and CDR2 as YFSETQ. J lost 3 bases, V lost 0 bases, and 10 bases had no gene match. CDR3 sequence reads: CASSLVGLAGTSYYNEQFF. Here the CDR3 DNA reads TGCGCCAGCAGCTTGGTTGGACTAGCGGGGACCAGCTACTACAATGAGCAGTTCTTC.

The chain couples TRBV20-1 to TRBJ1-1, with D possibly TRBD1 on 6 matching bases. Germline CDR1 is DFQATT and CDR2 is SNEGSKA (reference sequence). This CDR3 contains 14 residues. V was shortened by 3 bases and J by 10 bases, with 21 bases between the two germline ends. In DNA, the CDR3 is TGCAGTGCTAGGACCCAGCTGGGGGGCGGTCTAGCTTTCTTT. Its protein product is CSARTQLGGGLAFF.

This chain uses TRBV12-3 or TRBV12-4 with TRBJ1-2, with D unclear. This CDR3 contains 14 residues. The V gene lost 6 bases and the J gene lost 6 bases, with 17 bases spanning the gap. This CDR3 reads CASSLLGRSDGYTF. The DNA for the CDR3 is TGTGCCAGCAGCCTCCTAGGGCGAAGTGATGGCTACACCTTC.